These 8 T cell receptor beta chains were all obtained from the same sample, sequenced in a study of spatial heterogeneity in lung cancer (dated by TCRdb to 2018 to 2020). Taken with the paper, the label for time point translates to: sample taken at primary tumor resection. Whole RNA extracted from tumor and nontumor lung tissue, or from cryopreserved PBMC samples, was used for TCR sequencing without cell sorting. Library generation was performed with 5' RACE. Sequencing relied on a NextSeq 500. TCRdb handled the public reads itself, with Q25 trimming in fastp and clone calling in MiXCR, and kept productive beta chains. Every CDR3 protein is listed once, alongside the most common genes and DNA of its rows. The sample yields several thousand distinct CDR3 sequences; around 24% were counted once. Approximately 25% of the sample lies in the top ten. Sequences were derived from PBMCs, sampled at surgery. The receptors stem from a female donor with early-stage non-small cell lung cancer.

This clonotype is medium-sized in the sample. This beta chain appears as a stray read in a library generated for alpha chains; its size is not informative. The chain has TRBV29-1 and TRBJ2-7, with a tentative D call TRBD2 (5 bases). Germline assignment: CDR1 SQVTM and CDR2 ANQGSEA. The CDR3 loop spans 12 amino acids. Between the trimmed V and J ends, which lost 5 bases and 3 bases, there was a span of 11 bases. The CDR3 region is CSVLGDFYEQYF. CDR3 DNA: TGCAGCGTTCTGGGAGACTTCTACGAGCAGTACTTC.

Notes on this clonotype: As an off-target read in a library built for alpha chains, this beta chain has a frequency of little significance. The chain carries TRBV19 and TRBJ2-7, with TRBD1 matching 7 bases. J gave up 0 bases and V 5 bases, and 4 bases lay outside the gene matches. Germline assignment: CDR1 LNHDA and CDR2 SQIVND (reference sequence). The CDR3 loop spans 14 amino acids. Here the CDR3 DNA reads TGTGCCAGTAGTGGGACAGCTAGCTCCTACGAGCAGTACTTC. It encodes CASSGTASSYEQYF.

By share, this clonotype ranks as medium-sized. The library was designed around alpha chains, so this beta chain is a stray read whose abundance carries little weight. The chain carries TRBV7-2 and TRBJ2-3; 8 bases line up with TRBD2. The V gene end was trimmed by 4 bases and the J gene end by 6 bases; junction bases not matched to a gene: 12. CDR1 and CDR2 from the germline V gene are SGHTA and FQGNSA. This CDR3 is 16 amino acids long. Here the CDR3 reads CASSYRGGSRQDTQYF. The CDR3, as DNA: TGTGCCAGCAGCTACCGGGGGGGATCGCGCCAGGATACGCAGTATTTT.

This clonotype was recorded only once. A library made for alpha chains picked up this beta chain off target, so its size means little. The J gene is TRBJ2-7, the V gene TRBV29-1; D gene uncertain. The CDR3 covers 14 residues. Germline V gives CDR1 SQVTM, CDR2 ANQGSEA. CDR3 sequence reads: CSIPDPTYLFEQYF. The CDR3 coding sequence is TGCAGTATTCCGGACCCCACTTACCTGTTCGAGCAGTACTTC.

As concerns this clonotype: Because the library targeted alpha chains, this beta chain is an off-target read whose size means little. The V call is TRBV5-4, the J call TRBJ2-1, with 7 bases matching TRBD2. Germline loops: CDR1 SGHNT, CDR2 YYREEE (reference sequence). With V trimmed by 4 bases and J by 8 bases, 9 bases remained unmatched. This CDR3 comprises 14 residues. CDR3 DNA sequence: TGTGCCAGCAGCGCCGCTCGCGGGAGCCATGAGCAGTTCTTC. It is translated as CASSAARGSHEQFF.

In its sample, this clonotype was seen a few times. The library was built for alpha chains, so this beta chain is an off-target read and its size means little. This chain connects TRBV18 to TRBJ2-1; the match to TRBD2 covers 8 bases. Unmatched junction bases numbered 7, after V lost 1 base and J lost 5 bases. Looked up from germline, CDR1 is KGHSH and CDR2 is LQKENI. There are 16 residues in the CDR3. CDR3 in amino acids: CASSPRGLVAHNEQFF. DNA of the CDR3: TGTGCCAGCTCACCACGGGGACTAGTCGCCCACAATGAGCAGTTCTTC.

Points on this clonotype: This beta chain represents an off-target read in a library built for alpha chains; its size is of limited meaning. The rearrangement uses TRBV12-3 or TRBV12-4 and TRBJ2-5; 9 bases line up with TRBD2. The V gene end was trimmed by 2 bases and the J gene end by 5 bases; junction bases not matched to a gene: 9. The CDR3 contains 16 residues. CDR3 amino acids: CASSLRWREGRETQYF. The CDR3 bases are TGTGCCAGCAGTTTAAGGTGGCGGGAGGGCCGGGAGACCCAGTACTTC.

This clonotype is deemed medium-sized. Since it is a stray read in a library aimed at alpha chains, this beta chain has a size that is not meaningful. The rearrangement links TRBV12-3 or TRBV12-4 to TRBJ2-5; D possibly corresponds to TRBD2 (7 bases). This CDR3 contains 15 residues. V lost 7 bases, J lost 5 bases, and 20 bases lay in between. This CDR3 is CASIHVRGAGETQYF. CDR3 in DNA: TGTGCCAGCATCCATGTCCGGGGGGCAGGGGAGACCCAGTACTTC.